The sequence of this T cell receptor (beta chain) was determined in a study of long-term antiretroviral therapy in people with HIV. The libraries were made with immunoSEQ v3.0 at survey level. The repertoire was sequenced with immunoSEQ multiplex PCR; TCRdb's copy has only in-frame clones and lacks some. The table shows tens of thousands of clones, with around 81% occurring only once. The sample here was unsorted PBMCs, taken 1.5 years after starting antiretroviral therapy. This receptor was obtained from a young man with HIV.

CDR3 residues: CAISEQNEQFF. CDR3 DNA: TGTGCCATCAGTGAGCAGAATGAGCAGTTCTTC. The V and J genes are TRBV10-3 and TRBJ2-1, with D unresolved. Between the trimmed V and J ends, which lost 2 bases and 7 bases, there was a span of 3 bases. The CDR3 is made up of 11 amino acids. Germline loops: CDR1 ENHRY, CDR2 SYGVKD.